These T cell receptor beta chains were read from a single sample in a study of OX40 agonist ivuxolimab in advanced cancers. Repertoires were generated with immunoSEQ multiplex PCR, while TCRdb's copy carries only in-frame clones and drops some. The sample consists of around 80,000 clones, approximately 89% of them appearing once. The starting material was CD4+ or CD8+ T cells sorted from blood, obtained in a trial of the OX40 agonist ivuxolimab. These receptors all come from an adult with an advanced solid tumor such as melanoma, head and neck, liver or kidney cancer. Both conserved end residues are part of each CDR3. The D gene is left open where the match is weak. Only some rows state a clone size, as once, few, many or a class for expanded clones.

>TRBJ1-2|NA|NA|TRBV7-9
TGTGCCAGCAGCTTAGCACAGCGAGGCTACACCTTC
CASSLAQRGYTF
>TRBJ2-5|NA|NA|TRBV30
TGTGCCGGAAATGCGATGGGCCGGTACCAAGAGACCCAGTACTTC
CAGNAMGRYQETQYF
>TRBJ2-3|TRBD1|NA|TRBV6-1
TGTGCCAGCAGTCCCGGGACAGGGGGCACAGATACGCAGTATTTT
CASSPGTGGTDTQYF
>TRBJ2-2|TRBD2|NA|TRBV14
TGTGCCAGCAGCCGGTTAGCGGGACGTTCGGGGACCGGGGAGCTGTTTTTT
CASSRLAGRSGTGELFF
>TRBJ2-1|TRBD2|NA|TRBV15
TGTGCCACCAGCAGACAAGGGACTAGCGGGGGGTTTTATGAGCAGTTCTTC
CATSRQGTSGGFYEQFF
>TRBJ2-7|TRBD1|NA|TRBV10-3
TGTGCCATCAGTGAGTCAAGGACAGGGGTATACGAGCAGTACTTC
CAISESRTGVYEQYF
>TRBJ2-7|TRBD1|NA|TRBV15
TGTGCCACCAGCAGAGTTGGAGGACAGGGATTCTACGAGCAGTACTTC
CATSRVGGQGFYEQYF
>TRBJ2-7|TRBD1|NA|TRBV6-1
TGTGCCAGCAGGGACAGGGGGCTCGACGAGCAGTACTTC
CASRDRGLDEQYF
>TRBJ1-3|NA|NA|TRBV19
TGTGCCACTGGGGGCCAGGGATTCTCTGGAAACACCATATATTTT
CATGGQGFSGNTIYF
>TRBJ2-7|NA|NA|TRBV18
TGTGCCAGCTCACCAGCAGGGGTCGACGAGCAGTACTTC
CASSPAGVDEQYF
>TRBJ1-1|NA|few|TRBV30
TGTGCCTGGGGACACCAGAACACTGAAGCTTTCTTT
CAWGHQNTEAFF
>TRBJ2-2|NA|NA|TRBV6-1
TGTGCCAGCATTTTTACGGGAGTCACCGGGGAGCTGTTTTTT
CASIFTGVTGELFF
>TRBJ2-2|TRBD1|NA|TRBV5-1
TGCGCCAGCAGCGGAGGACAGGGGTTTGAGAACACCGGGGAGCTGTTTTTT
CASSGGQGFENTGELFF
>TRBJ2-5|NA|NA|TRBV5-1
TGCGCCAGCACAAAGGGACTGACACAAGAGACCCAGTACTTC
CASTKGLTQETQYF
>TRBJ2-1|TRBD2|NA|TRBV30
TGTGCCCAAGCCCTAGCGGGGGGGCCGGGTGAGCAGTTCTTC
CAQALAGGPGEQFF
>TRBJ2-5|NA|NA|TRBV29-1
TGCAGCGTTGGGCAAGAGACCCAGTACTTC
CSVGQETQYF
>TRBJ1-5|TRBD1|NA|TRBV30
TGTGCCTGGAGTGCTCGACAGGGGGTTCAGCCCCAGCATTTT
CAWSARQGVQPQHF
>TRBJ2-6|TRBD1|NA|TRBV7-7
TGTGCCAGCAGCCCAGGGGGACAGGGTTATTCTGGGGCCAACGTCCTGACTTTC
CASSPGGQGYSGANVLTF
>TRBJ1-2|TRBD1|NA|TRBV9
TGTGCCAGCAGGACAGGGGCATCATATGGCTACACCTTC
CASRTGASYGYTF
>TRBJ1-1|NA|once|TRBV7-9
TGTGCCAGCAGCCCCTTGCGTATCAGACCTAACACTGAAGCTTTCTTT
CASSPLRIRPNTEAFF
>TRBJ1-4|NA|once|TRBV10-3
TGTGCCATCAGTGAGTCGATTGCCAGGGGACTACCCGCAACTAATGAAAAACTGTTTTTT
CAISESIARGLPATNEKLFF
>TRBJ1-3|TRBD1|NA|TRBV14
TGTGCCAGCAGCCAAGACCTCGGACAGGGGAACTCTGGAAACACCATATATTTT
CASSQDLGQGNSGNTIYF
>TRBJ2-1|NA|NA|TRBV5-6
TGTGCCAGCAGCTTGGGGGCCCGAAATGAGCAGTTCTTC
CASSLGARNEQFF
>TRBJ2-7|NA|NA|TRBV30
TGTGCCTGGAGCCGGCGGGACAGACGATCCTACGAGCAGTACTTC
CAWSRRDRRSYEQYF
>TRBJ1-5|NA|NA|TRBV15
TGTGCCACCAGCAGAGATCTTGGGCAGGTTCGGCAGCCCCAGCATTTT
CATSRDLGQVRQPQHF
>TRBJ1-2|NA|NA|TRBV28
TGTGCCAGCAGTACCCATGACGGAGTCCCCTATGGCTACACCTTC
CASSTHDGVPYGYTF
>TRBJ2-5|TRBD2|NA|TRBV27
TGTGCCAGCACCCAGGAGGGCGGGAGGGTTGAAGAGACCCAGTACTTC
CASTQEGGRVEETQYF
>TRBJ1-5|NA|NA|TRBV10-2
TGCGCCAGCAGGGACCTCGTGAGCGGCCAGCCCCAGCATTTT
CASRDLVSGQPQHF
>TRBJ1-5|NA|NA|TRBV6-5
TGTGCCAGCAGCGGGGCTAGCAATCAGCCCCAGCATTTT
CASSGASNQPQHF
>TRBJ2-1|NA|NA|TRBV4-2
TGTGCCAGCAGCCAAATAAGTGGCCAGGACAATGAGCAGTTCTTC
CASSQISGQDNEQFF
>TRBJ2-5|NA|NA|TRBV6-1
TGTGCCAGCAGTGAAGCGGTGGGAGGCCAAGAGACCCAGTACTTC
CASSEAVGGQETQYF
>TRBJ1-2|NA|NA|TRBV11-2
TGTGCCAGCGGATCATTAGGGCCCTATGGCTACACCTTC
CASGSLGPYGYTF
>TRBJ1-4|NA|NA|TRBV6-1
TGTGCCAGCAAGGGTTATGAAAAACTGTTTTTT
CASKGYEKLFF
>TRBJ1-5|NA|NA|TRBV6-1
TGTGCCAGCAGGGAGAATCAGCCCCAGCATTTT
CASRENQPQHF
>TRBJ1-5|NA|NA|TRBV6-1
TGTGCCAGCAGTGCCCTGAGTCCAGGAACCAATCAGCCCCAGCATTTT
CASSALSPGTNQPQHF
>TRBJ1-2|TRBD1|NA|TRBV29-1
TGCAGCGTTACAGGGGGCGAAAATTACTATGGCTACACCTTC
CSVTGGENYYGYTF
>TRBJ2-7|NA|NA|TRBV7-6
TGTGCCAGCAGCTTATCCGGTTACGAGCAGTACTTC
CASSLSGYEQYF
>TRBJ1-2|NA|NA|TRBV30
TGTGCCTGGGGGGATGGGGCAGTCCGGGGCTACACCTTC
CAWGDGAVRGYTF
>TRBJ2-1|NA|NA|TRBV6-5
TGTGCCAGCAAAGAAGAGAATGAGCAGTTCTTC
CASKEENEQFF
>TRBJ1-2|NA|NA|TRBV19
TGTGCCAGTAGAAAACAGGACTATGGCTACACCTTC
CASRKQDYGYTF
>TRBJ2-5|NA|NA|TRBV19
TGTGCCAGTAGTATAGTTGGCGGAGAGACCCAGTACTTC
CASSIVGGETQYF
>TRBJ1-2|NA|few|TRBV7-9
TGTGCCAGCAGCTTAGCAAGTCGTGGCTACACCTTC
CASSLASRGYTF
>TRBJ1-1|NA|once|TRBV5-4
TGTGCCAGCAGCTTGGATTACACTGAAGCTTTCTTT
CASSLDYTEAFF
>TRBJ1-5|NA|few|TRBV28
TGTGCCAGCAGGGGGGGTAGGGGCAGCAATCAGCCCCAGCATTTT
CASRGGRGSNQPQHF
>TRBJ2-5|NA|once|TRBV5-6
TGTGCCAGCAGCTTAAGAGAGACCCAGTACTTC
CASSLRETQYF
>TRBJ1-1|NA|NA|TRBV19
TGTGCCAGTAGTATAGATAACTTACGGAGTAAAGCTTTCTTT
CASSIDNLRSKAFF
>TRBJ1-4|NA|once|TRBV19
TGTGCCAGTAGTACCATCTGGGGTAATGAAAAACTGTTTTTT
CASSTIWGNEKLFF
>TRBJ1-3|NA|few|TRBV7-9
TGTGCCAGCAGCTTAGTGGCAGGGCTTGGAAACACCATATATTTT
CASSLVAGLGNTIYF
>TRBJ1-1|NA|few|TRBV6-1
TGTGCCAGCAGTGAGGTGGGCACCGAAGCTTTCTTT
CASSEVGTEAFF
>TRBJ2-2|NA|NA|TRBV4-1
TGCGCCAGCAGCCAAGAAGAAGTGAGGGGGACCGGGGAGCTGTTTTTT
CASSQEEVRGTGELFF
>TRBJ2-5|NA|NA|TRBV6-5
TGTGCCAGCAGCAGTGGCCCAGCGGGGACCCAGTACTTC
CASSSGPAGTQYF
>TRBJ2-5|NA|NA|TRBV10-2
TGCGCCAGCAGTGAGATTGGGGTTGGGCAAGAGACCCAGTACTTC
CASSEIGVGQETQYF
>TRBJ2-7|NA|NA|TRBV28
TGTGCCAGCAGTTTCGGCTACGAGCAGTACTTC
CASSFGYEQYF
>TRBJ2-7|NA|NA|TRBV5-4
TGTGCCAGCAGCTTGCGACAGGCCGGTTTATTTTACGAGCAGTACTTC
CASSLRQAGLFYEQYF
>TRBJ2-3|TRBD2|NA|TRBV5-1
TGCGCCAGCAGCCGAAGGACTAGCGGGGGCACAGATACGCAGTATTTT
CASSRRTSGGTDTQYF
>TRBJ1-4|NA|NA|TRBV27
TGTGCCAGCAGTTTATCTAGGGACTTGGTGTTTTTT
CASSLSRDLVFF
>TRBJ1-3|NA|NA|TRBV7-9
TGTGCCAGCAGCCCAGTTTGGGGTCAATCTGGAAACACCATATATTTT
CASSPVWGQSGNTIYF
>TRBJ2-7|NA|NA|TRBV27
TGTGCCAGCTCGACAGGAGGCTCCTACGAGCAGTACTTC
CASSTGGSYEQYF
>TRBJ2-5|TRBD1|NA|TRBV6-5
TGTGCCAGCAGTTACGGGACAGGGAGTGAGACCCAGTACTTC
CASSYGTGSETQYF